This T cell receptor beta chain was sequenced in a study of blood T cell repertoires in COVID-19. On the study more broadly: The United States, Italy and Spain supplied acute and convalescent COVID-19 samples. In each case, the material was cDNA or gDNA derived from T cells, B-cell-depleted T cells, or PBMCs.

Germline-derived CDR1 and CDR2 are SGHNT and YYREEE (reference sequence). The CDR3 has 14 residues. V was pared by 6 bases and J by 6 bases, with 18 bases between. Original data processing: Estimated nucleated cell counts came from reference gene primer amplification. Some clones are missing from TCRdb's copy, which holds only in-frame ones; the method was immunoSEQ multiplex PCR. V and J calls plus clone size are reproduced from that table; the DNA served to infer D and trimming. In the table there are about 140,000 clones, over 70% of which are singletons. The source is a woman aged 55-70 years with acute or convalescent COVID-19. The J gene is TRBJ1-2, the V gene TRBV5-4; D unclear. Input material: peripheral blood. CDR3 amino acids: CASKSVEGLHGYTF. CDR3 bases: TGTGCCAGCAAGAGCGTCGAGGGTCTCCATGGCTACACCTTC.